A selection of T cell receptor beta chains follows, all from one sample in a study of T cell responses to AZD1222 COVID-19 vaccine. The repertoire was sequenced with immunoSEQ multiplex PCR; TCRdb's copy has only in-frame clones and lacks some. The repertoire includes around 150,000 clones, 90% of them detected once, and roughly 3.2% sits in the top ten. This specimen was peripheral blood, taken on day 0 of AZD1222 vaccination. The receptor source for this set is an adult in good health. CDR3s include the opening cysteine and the closing phenylalanine or tryptophan. The D gene is left open where the match is weak. Size is omitted from some rows. Given values are once, few, many or a class for expanded clones.

TRBJ1-5,NA,NA,TRBV6-2/TRBV6-3,CASSYSGGRQPQHF,TGTGCCAGCAGTTACTCGGGGGGACGACAGCCCCAGCATTTT
TRBJ2-1,TRBD2,once,TRBV7-9,CASSLLAGGRGNEQFF,TGTGCCAGCAGCTTACTAGCGGGGGGGCGTGGCAATGAGCAGTTCTTC
TRBJ2-3,NA,NA,TRBV7-2,CASSASGDTQYF,TGTGCCAGCAGTGCCAGCGGAGATACGCAGTATTTT
TRBJ2-3,NA,NA,TRBV7-2,CASSTKPGRPPGDTQYF,TGTGCCAGCAGCACAAAACCGGGACGCCCCCCGGGTGATACGCAGTATTTT
TRBJ1-4,TRBD1,NA,TRBV6-5,CASSQYRGPNEKLFF,TGTGCCAGCAGTCAGTACAGGGGACCTAATGAAAAACTGTTTTTT
TRBJ1-5,NA,NA,TRBV6-6,CASSYAQGQPQHF,TGTGCCAGCAGTTACGCCCAGGGTCAGCCCCAGCATTTT
TRBJ2-3,NA,once,TRBV6-6,CASNLARTDTQYF,TGTGCCAGCAACCTAGCTCGCACAGATACGCAGTATTTT
TRBJ2-1,TRBD1,NA,TRBV15,CATSTGGEVMGQFF,TGTGCCACCAGCACAGGGGGCGAGGTTATGGGGCAGTTCTTC
TRBJ2-3,NA,NA,TRBV4-3,CASSQDGESTDTQYF,TGCGCCAGCAGCCAAGATGGAGAGAGCACAGATACGCAGTATTTT
TRBJ2-1,TRBD2,NA,TRBV7-2,CASSLATSGGYNEQFF,TGTGCCAGCAGCTTAGCGACTAGCGGGGGCTACAATGAGCAGTTCTTC